A selection of T cell receptor beta chains follows, all from one sample in a study of T cell repertoires in cytomegalovirus infection. TCRdb used MiXCR to reprocess the reads, holding one entry per CDR3 protein. The sample holds some 150,000 distinct CDR3 sequences; about 6.5% are singletons and the top ten take roughly 18%. The sequenced sample consisted of PBMCs. The receptors here all came from a human donor in good health (CMV status not recorded). Some clones in this sample may be carry-over from other donors' samples. CDR3s leave out the opening cysteine and the closing phenylalanine or tryptophan. Fields, in order: J gene, clone size, V gene, CDR3 protein. Clone size appears in some rows only: once, few, many, or a class for an expanded clone.

>TRBJ2-1|few|TRBV5-1
ASSLDLALNEQF
>TRBJ1-2|many|TRBV28
ASSMDLTNYGYT
>TRBJ1-2|many|TRBV7-2
ASSPGVHYGYT
>TRBJ1-2|many|TRBV20-1
SAPIKGTGGWGNYGYT
>TRBJ2-4|.|TRBV6-2/TRBV6-3
ASSRTRGTGYENIQY
>TRBJ1-2|many|TRBV10-3
AISEPHGGRNGYT
>TRBJ2-5|.|TRBV29-1
SSVGIQETQY
>TRBJ2-7|many|TRBV27
ASSPPGRIRSYEQY
>TRBJ2-7|many|TRBV7-2
ASSLGPYSYEQY
>TRBJ2-5|many|TRBV19
ASSERQGSRETQY
>TRBJ1-1|.|TRBV6-6
ASSYFEGAPITF
>TRBJ2-3|many|TRBV23-1
ASPPTADREREGTDTQY
>TRBJ1-2|few|TRBV29-1
SVGTGEGYT
>TRBJ2-7|many|TRBV20-1
SASSGDFSYEQY
>TRBJ1-2|.|TRBV19
ASSMAQGTSYGYT
>TRBJ1-1|many|TRBV29-1
SVDMNTEAF
>TRBJ1-2|many|TRBV7-2
ASSLSRDPNYGYT
>TRBJ2-1|.|TRBV28
ASSYPKTGSSYNEQF
>TRBJ1-3|many|TRBV7-2
ASSPSVNSGNTIY
>TRBJ2-1|few|TRBV20-1
SADRDGDEQF
>TRBJ2-2|.|TRBV6-6
ASKGSGGRNTGELF
>TRBJ2-2|many|TRBV12-3/TRBV12-4
ASRTSREGFTGELF
>TRBJ2-1|many|TRBV2
ASSGTRGYNEQF
>TRBJ2-1|many|TRBV12-3/TRBV12-4
ASNLGLAGGRYNEQF
>TRBJ1-1|.|TRBV20-1
SARDFWKDLNTEAF
>TRBJ2-5|few|TRBV7-9
ASTPGGGGVRETQY
>TRBJ2-3|many|TRBV10-3
AIRGGTDTQY
>TRBJ1-2|many|TRBV7-2
ASSLGQGARGYT
>TRBJ2-5|many|TRBV18
ASSPQGVETQY
>TRBJ1-2|many|TRBV7-2
ASSLAGAREGYT
>TRBJ2-7|few|TRBV12-3/TRBV12-4
ASSRDTNSYEQY
>TRBJ1-1|many|TRBV7-3
ASRAGTENTEAF
>TRBJ2-3|.|TRBV9
ASSGIPSTDTQY
>TRBJ2-4|many|TRBV7-2
ASSLLAGLNIQY
>TRBJ2-7|.|TRBV10-3
AISEWQGPVYEQY
>TRBJ1-5|many|TRBV2
ASSGGSEYSNQPQH
>TRBJ1-1|many|TRBV5-6
ASSVGSREAF
>TRBJ1-6|many|TRBV25-1
ASSDSPSGRGNLALH
>TRBJ1-5|.|TRBV19
ASRRRRSNQPQH
>TRBJ2-3|many|TRBV7-2
ASSSQGATDTQY
>TRBJ2-5|few|TRBV2
ASSGSGGQLGETQY
>TRBJ2-1|.|TRBV29-1
SVEEGFVQQGET
>TRBJ2-7|many|TRBV12-3/TRBV12-4
ASSSYRQGGDEQY
>TRBJ1-5|many|TRBV5-1
ASSLAPGSNQPQH
>TRBJ2-2|many|TRBV15
ATSGPGTSGGANTGELF
>TRBJ1-2|many|TRBV4-1
ASSLTSGDPNYGYT
>TRBJ2-1|few|TRBV18
ASSPTSGGGTYNEQF
>TRBJ1-5|.|TRBV7-9
ASSLGGPGDNQPQH
>TRBJ2-5|many|TRBV29-1
SAGGETQY
>TRBJ2-1|many|TRBV5-4
ASSLTLSRGYNEQF
>TRBJ2-3|few|TRBV7-2
ASSSRPWGEGTDTQY
>TRBJ1-6|many|TRBV5-6
ASSSGQSPDSPLH
>TRBJ2-2|many|TRBV19
ASSISTHTGELF
>TRBJ2-5|many|TRBV7-2
ASSLLTSGGRDQY
>TRBJ2-2|.|TRBV7-3
ASSPSPGRELF
>TRBJ2-5|.|TRBV20-1
SARAGRGDQETQY
>TRBJ2-7|.|TRBV6-6
ASSMGGTPPYEQY
>TRBJ1-2|.|TRBV28
ATQIGGARNGYT
>TRBJ1-1|many|TRBV6-2/TRBV6-3
ASIRDRGVTEAF
>TRBJ2-1|few|TRBV20-1
SAGSPETGKRNEQF